This TCR beta chain emerged from a study of shared clonotypes between healthy human individuals. In the study overall: Per donor, three plates held CD4 naive cells, three held CD4 memory, two held CD8 naive and one held CD8 memory. General study findings and limits: Among the subsets, naive ones generally showed larger estimated richness than memory ones. For sorted subsets, rarefaction showed incomplete sequencing despite large depth.

The germline V and J ends were trimmed by 5 bases and 3 bases, with 14 bases remaining between them. Germline V gene lookup returns CDR1 GTSNPN and CDR2 SVGIG (reference sequence). The CDR3 has 13 amino acids. Per sorted-subset replicate PCR, input was about 180 ng DNA, representing some 30,000 T cell genomes. Libraries were prepared by immunoSEQ multiplex PCR; TCRdb keeps only in-frame clonotypes and omits some of them. The sample carries some 2 million clones, over 85% recorded once. Comment on this clone: As yet, its antigen is unknown.

Terminally differentiated effector memory CD45RA+ cells were excluded from the naive CD8 cells, which were CD45RO-negative and positively selected for CCR7. The material sequenced was naive CD8+ T cells sorted from blood. The sequence was collected from a young man in good health. The chain links TRBV30 to TRBJ2-7; weak D call: TRBD2 (6 bases). Here the CDR3 reads CAWEPRRGYEQYF. Written as DNA, the CDR3 is TGTGCCTGGGAGCCCCGGAGGGGCTACGAGCAGTACTTC.